The next 12 T cell receptor beta chains were all read from a single sample in a study of blood T cell repertoires in COVID-19 (TCRdb year 2020). Receptors were amplified or captured by the immunoSEQ multiplex PCR assay. Held by TCRdb, this immuneACCESS table contains in-frame sequences only and omits some clones. Under half of the omission traces to an unresolved V gene where checked; the cause of the rest is unknown. Recorded for this sample are under 20,000 clones; roughly 82% of them occurred a single time. Roughly 17% of the sample is in the top ten clones. Source material: peripheral blood. These receptors were collected from an older man with COVID-19, enrolled during active disease.

Written as DNA, the CDR3 is TGTGCCAGCAGGTCCGGGACAGGGGGCGGAATCGAGGCGGTTGGCTATGGCTACACCTTC. Translated, it gives CASRSGTGGGIEAVGYGYTF. V and J are TRBV2 and TRBJ1-2; 12 bases are shared with TRBD1. The CDR3 extends over 20 amino acids. V lost 6 bases, J lost 4 bases, and 21 bases stayed unmatched. CDR1 and CDR2 from the germline V gene are SNHLY and FYNNEI.

This clone was observed a few times. The rearrangement uses TRBV28 and TRBJ2-3; a possible D gene is TRBD2 (6 bases). Germline V gene lookup returns CDR1 MDHEN and CDR2 SYDVKM. V lost 8 bases and J lost 7, with 13 bases in between. This CDR3 has 12 amino acids. CDR3: CASLTSGYTQYF. The CDR3 DNA reads TGTGCCAGCCTGACTAGTGGTTATACGCAGTATTTT.

The CDR3 spells CASEGPTNYGYTF. CDR3 coding DNA: TGTGCTTCAGAGGGTCCTACTAACTATGGCTACACCTTC. The chain carries TRBV10-3 and TRBJ1-2, with D unresolved. The CDR3 contains 13 residues. The germline V gene encodes CDR1 ENHRY and CDR2 SYGVKD.

This clone was observed a handful of times. The chain has TRBV20-1 and TRBJ1-2; no reliable D call. The CDR3 is made up of 11 amino acids. Germline CDR1 is DFQATT and CDR2 is SNEGSKA (reference sequence). V was pared by 4 bases and J by 6 bases, with 9 bases between. CDR3 loop: CSATTADGYTF. The DNA of the CDR3 is TGCAGTGCTACGACTGCTGATGGCTACACCTTC.

The chain joins TRBV5-5 to TRBJ1-2; maybe TRBD1 (5 bases). The V gene's germline CDR1 is SGHKS and CDR2 YYEKEE (reference sequence). The CDR3 has 15 residues. Deletions cut 0 bases from V and 2 bases from J, with 11 bases between. This CDR3 reads CASSLAGGTNYGYTF. CDR3 in DNA: TGTGCCAGCAGCTTGGCGGGGGGAACGAACTATGGCTACACCTTC.

The chain recombines TRBV11-2 with TRBJ1-2; TRBD1 aligns across 7 bases. The J segment lost 4 bases and the V segment lost 5 bases, leaving 13 bases of the junction unmatched. Germline V lookup: CDR1 SGHAT, CDR2 FQNNGV. The CDR3 is 16 amino acids. CDR3 in DNA: TGTGCCAGCAGCCCGCGGGACAGCGCTATCCCCTATGGCTACACCTTC. Translated: CASSPRDSAIPYGYTF.

The chain couples TRBV2 to TRBJ2-3; 13 nucleotides agree with TRBD2. This CDR3 region has 18 residues. The germline CDR1 and CDR2 sequences are SNHLY and FYNNEI. The junction had 11 bases not matched to a gene; V was cut back by 6 bases and J by 2 bases. The CDR3 spells CASRGETSGGSSTDTQYF. The DNA of the CDR3 is TGTGCCAGCAGAGGCGAGACTAGCGGGGGGTCCTCCACAGATACGCAGTATTTT.

V usage is TRBV4-2 and J usage is TRBJ1-5; D ambiguous. The CDR3 has 12 amino acids. V gave up 5 bases and J gave up 4 bases, with 6 bases separating them. Germline CDR1 reads LGHNA; CDR2 reads YNFKEQ. The CDR3 DNA reads TGTGCCAGCAGCGTCGGGAATCAGCCCCAGCATTTT. Translating it yields CASSVGNQPQHF.

The CDR3 spells CASSSSGGAGLRQYF. In DNA form, the CDR3 reads TGTGCCAGCAGCTCCTCAGGGGGCGCAGGTCTGAGGCAGTATTTT. V gene TRBV7-9 combines with J gene TRBJ2-3, with TRBD1 matching 8 bases. The CDR3 loop spans 15 amino acids. Germline assignment: CDR1 SEHNR and CDR2 FQNEAQ (reference sequence). Trimming cost V 4 bases and J 11 bases; bases outside gene matches: 14.

This chain connects TRBV27 to TRBJ2-1; the match to TRBD2 covers 9 bases. The J segment lost 5 bases and the V segment lost 6 bases, leaving 11 bases of the junction unmatched. Germline CDR1 is MNHEY and CDR2 is SMNVEV (reference sequence). The CDR3 extends over 16 amino acids. CDR3 nucleotide sequence: TGTGCCAGCAGCCCAGCGGGAGGAGGTTATGACAATGAGCAGTTCTTC. Encoded protein: CASSPAGGGYDNEQFF.

CDR3: CASSIGGGIYNEQFF. DNA of the CDR3: TGTGCCAGTAGTATTGGCGGGGGGATCTACAATGAGCAGTTCTTC. This chain joins TRBV19 and TRBJ2-1, with TRBD2 identical over 8 bases. The germline CDR1 and CDR2 sequences are LNHDA and SQIVND (reference sequence). Trimming at V came to 3 bases and at J to 3 bases, leaving 4 bases not matched to a gene. The CDR3 is 15 residues long.

The chain combines TRBV11-1 with TRBJ2-1, with 10 bases aligning to TRBD1. Per the germline V gene, CDR1 is SGHAT and CDR2 is FQDESV (reference sequence). This CDR3 has 15 amino acids. V lost 5 bases, J lost 5 bases, and 6 bases stayed unmatched. The chain's CDR3 is CASSTGQGVHNEQFF. In DNA, the CDR3 is TGTGCCAGCAGCACCGGACAGGGGGTACACAATGAGCAGTTCTTC.